The TCR beta chain described here comes from a study of beta chain features in type 1 diabetes. Study-wide results and limits: The similarity of naive, central memory and Treg TCRB repertoires appeared greater among patients than among healthy donors. Moderate yet significant TCRB CDR3 shortening was seen in Type 1 diabetes patients in all four CD4+ subsets. In type 1 diabetes patients, VDJ junctions had fewer insertions; deletions at these junctions were more frequent.

CDR1 and CDR2 from the germline V gene are SQVTM and ANQGSEA. Trimming shortened V by 1 base and J by 0 bases, and 9 bases separated the two germline ends. CDR3 length: 14 residues. This clone was seen a few times. The antigen is unknown. Reverse transcribing all isolated RNA meant expressed TCRB transcripts were sequenced. Some clones are missing from TCRdb's copy, which holds only in-frame ones; the method was immunoSEQ multiplex PCR. The sample carries some 350,000 clones, over 8.5% recorded once. CD4+ naive, central memory, regulatory and stem cell-like memory subsets were isolated by sorting on CD45RO/CCR7/CD25/CD127/CD95/CD27.

The sequence was obtained from a man under 40 with type 1 diabetes. This chain links TRBV29-1 with TRBJ2-5; possible D gene TRBD1, 6 bases. Specimen: central memory CD4+ T cells from blood. The CDR3 region has the DNA TGCAGCGTTGAAGGTCGGGACAACCAAGAGACCCAGTACTTC. Amino acid sequence: CSVEGRDNQETQYF.